The 2 T cell receptor beta chains listed next were all sequenced from one sample in a study of neurological immune-mediated disorders. TCRdb re-called the 5' RACE reads with MiXCR, one entry per CDR3 protein. In the table there are around 50,000 distinct CDR3 sequences, 16% of which are singletons. The sequenced material came from PBMCs. Source of these receptors: a man in his sixties in good health.

This clonotype was detected ten times or more. The chain recombines TRBV14 with TRBJ2-3; tentatively, D is TRBD2 (6 bases). Between the trimmed V and J ends, which lost 0 bases and 1 base, there was a span of 8 bases. The CDR3 extends over 15 amino acids. Germline V gene lookup returns CDR1 SGHDN and CDR2 FVKESK. CDR3 nucleotides: TGTGCCAGCAGCCAAGAGCGGGATCGCACAGATACGCAGTATTTT. Translation: CASSQERDRTDTQYF. Based on the CDR3 plus reference TRBV14 and TRBJ2-3, the full variable domain is EAGVTQFPSHSVIEKGQTVTLRCDPISGHDNLYWYRRVMGKEIKFLLHFVKESKQDESGMPNNRFLAERTGGTYSTLKVQPAELEDSGVYFCASSQERDRTDTQYFGPGTRLTVL.

There are many counts of this clonotype. The chain employs TRBV7-3 and TRBJ2-3; 7 nucleotides agree with TRBD2. Germline V gene sequence: CDR1 SGHTA, CDR2 FQGTGA. The CDR3 extends over 15 amino acids. The V and J ends lost 4 bases and 5 bases, in that order; junction bases with no gene match: 9. The DNA of the CDR3 is TGTGCCAGCAGCTCCCAGGCGGGAGCGAGAGATACGCAGTATTTT. Its protein product is CASSSQAGARDTQYF.